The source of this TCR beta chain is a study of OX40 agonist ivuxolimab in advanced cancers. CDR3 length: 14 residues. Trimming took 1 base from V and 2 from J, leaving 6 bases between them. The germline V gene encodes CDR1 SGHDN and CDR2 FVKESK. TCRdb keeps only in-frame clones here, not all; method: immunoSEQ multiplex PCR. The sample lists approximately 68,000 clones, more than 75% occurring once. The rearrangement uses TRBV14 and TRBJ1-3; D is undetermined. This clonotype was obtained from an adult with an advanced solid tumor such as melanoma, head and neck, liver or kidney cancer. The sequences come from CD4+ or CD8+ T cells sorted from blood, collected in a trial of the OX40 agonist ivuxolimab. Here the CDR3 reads CASSQVATGNTIYF. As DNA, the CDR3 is TGTGCCAGCAGCCAAGTTGCCACTGGAAACACCATATATTTT. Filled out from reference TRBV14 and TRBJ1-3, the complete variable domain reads EAGVTQFPSHSVIEKGQTVTLRCDPISGHDNLYWYRRVMGKEIKFLLHFVKESKQDESGMPNNRFLAERTGGTYSTLKVQPAELEDSGVYFCASSQVATGNTIYFGEGSWLTVV.